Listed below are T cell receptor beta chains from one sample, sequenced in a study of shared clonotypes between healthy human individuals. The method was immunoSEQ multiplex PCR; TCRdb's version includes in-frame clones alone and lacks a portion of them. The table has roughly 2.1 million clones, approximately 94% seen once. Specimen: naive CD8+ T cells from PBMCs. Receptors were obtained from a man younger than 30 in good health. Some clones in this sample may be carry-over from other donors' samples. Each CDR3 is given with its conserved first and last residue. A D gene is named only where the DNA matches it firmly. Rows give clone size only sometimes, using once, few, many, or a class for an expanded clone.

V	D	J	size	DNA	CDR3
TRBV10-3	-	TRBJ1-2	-	TGTGCCACCGCCGGCAGCCTCTATGGCTACACCTTC	CATAGSLYGYTF
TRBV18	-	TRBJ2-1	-	TGTGCCAGCCGAAACCGGGACACTCTCTACAATGAGCAGTTCTTC	CASRNRDTLYNEQFF
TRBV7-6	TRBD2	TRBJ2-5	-	TGTGCCAGCAGCTTAGAACTAGCGAGGGAGACCCAGTACTTC	CASSLELARETQYF
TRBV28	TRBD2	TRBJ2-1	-	TGTGCCAGCAATGGGGGACTAGCGGTCTTCCCCTCCTACAATGAGCAGTTCTTC	CASNGGLAVFPSYNEQFF
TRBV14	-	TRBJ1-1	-	TGTGCCAGCAGCCCCCATCGGATAAGTAACACTGAAGCTTTCTTT	CASSPHRISNTEAFF
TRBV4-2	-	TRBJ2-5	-	TGTGCCAGCAGAGAGACAGAGACTCAAGAGACCCAGTACTTC	CASRETETQETQYF
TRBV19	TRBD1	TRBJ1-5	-	TGTGCCAGTAGTATGATGGGACAGGGTAATCAGCCCCAGCATTTT	CASSMMGQGNQPQHF
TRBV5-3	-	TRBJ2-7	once	TGTGCCAGAAGCTTGGGGCGTCATTCCTACGAGCAGTACTTC	CARSLGRHSYEQYF
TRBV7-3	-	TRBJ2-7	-	TGTGCCAGCAGCTCCGGGACCGGGCCCTCCTACGAGCAGTACTTC	CASSSGTGPSYEQYF
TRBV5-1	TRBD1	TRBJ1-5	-	TGCGCCAGCAGCTCGACCGGACAGGGGGGCAGCAATCAGCCCCAGCATTTT	CASSSTGQGGSNQPQHF
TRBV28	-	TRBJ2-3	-	TGTGCCAGCAGTCCAGGGGTCTCTAGCACAGATACGCAGTATTTT	CASSPGVSSTDTQYF
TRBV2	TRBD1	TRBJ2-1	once	TGTGCCAGCAGCGGGACAGCCAACTCCTACAATGAGCAGTTCTTC	CASSGTANSYNEQFF
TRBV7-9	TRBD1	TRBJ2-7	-	TGTGCCAGCAGTCGAACAGACAGGGGGCCGGTCTACGAGCAGTACTTC	CASSRTDRGPVYEQYF
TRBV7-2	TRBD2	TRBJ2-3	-	TGTGCCAGCAGCCCCCGGACTAGCGGGCGCGGCACAGATACGCAGTATTTT	CASSPRTSGRGTDTQYF
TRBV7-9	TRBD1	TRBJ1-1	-	TGTGCCAGCAGCGCGGGGACAGGTGAAGCTTTCTTT	CASSAGTGEAFF
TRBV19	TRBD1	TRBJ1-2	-	TGTGCCAGTAGTTCCAGCCCGACAGGGCCCTATGGCTACACCTTC	CASSSSPTGPYGYTF
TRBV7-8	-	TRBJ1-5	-	TGTGCCAGCAGCTTAGGGTGGGGCAATCAGCCCCAGCATTTT	CASSLGWGNQPQHF
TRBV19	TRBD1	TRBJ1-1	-	TGTGCCAGTAGTATAACAGGGGGAGTACCTGAAGCTTTCTTT	CASSITGGVPEAFF